The T cell receptor (beta chain) under discussion was sequenced for a study of beta chain features in type 1 diabetes. General study points: TCRB CDR3s from Type 1 diabetes patients were moderately but significantly shorter in all four CD4+ subsets.

This clone was counted between two and nine times. Its antigen is undetermined. Of the isolated RNA, all was reverse transcribed, and so the sequenced material was expressed TCRB transcripts. The table came from immunoSEQ multiplex PCR; TCRdb's copy has only in-frame clones and leaves some out. The repertoire holds a few hundred thousand clones, with about a fifth as singletons. Staining for CD45RO/CCR7/CD25/CD127/CD95/CD27 allowed sorting of CD4+ naive, central memory, regulatory and stem cell-like memory cells. Sequenced material: naive CD4+ T cells from blood. The clonotype originates from a middle-aged woman with type 1 diabetes.

For the CDR3, the DNA is TGCAGCGTTGGAAAGGGGGCGGGTGAGCAGTACTTC. Its protein product is CSVGKGAGEQYF. The chain carries TRBV29-1 and TRBJ2-7; 7 nucleotides align to TRBD1. V dropped 4 bases and J dropped 7; count of bases not matched to a gene: 7. The V gene's germline CDR1 is SQVTM and CDR2 ANQGSEA. CDR3 length: 12 residues.